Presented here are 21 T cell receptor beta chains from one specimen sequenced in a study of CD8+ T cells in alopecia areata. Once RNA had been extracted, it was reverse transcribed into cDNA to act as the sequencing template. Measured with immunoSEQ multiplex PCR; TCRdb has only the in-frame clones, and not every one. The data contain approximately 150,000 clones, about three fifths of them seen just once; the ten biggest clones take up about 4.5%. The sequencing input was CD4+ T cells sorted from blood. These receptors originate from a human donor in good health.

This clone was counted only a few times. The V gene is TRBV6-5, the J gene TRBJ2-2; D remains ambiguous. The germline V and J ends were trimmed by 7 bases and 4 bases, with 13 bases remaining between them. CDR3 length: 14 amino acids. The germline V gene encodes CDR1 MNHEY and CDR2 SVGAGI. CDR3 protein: CASKRLPGTGELFF. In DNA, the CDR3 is TGTGCCAGCAAACGCCTGCCGGGCACCGGGGAGCTGTTTTTT.

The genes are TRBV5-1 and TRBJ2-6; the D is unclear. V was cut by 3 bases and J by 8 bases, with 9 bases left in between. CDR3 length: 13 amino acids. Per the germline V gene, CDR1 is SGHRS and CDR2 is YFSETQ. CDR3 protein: CASSSEWTNVLTF. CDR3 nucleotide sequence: TGCGCCAGCAGCTCAGAATGGACCAACGTCCTGACTTTC.

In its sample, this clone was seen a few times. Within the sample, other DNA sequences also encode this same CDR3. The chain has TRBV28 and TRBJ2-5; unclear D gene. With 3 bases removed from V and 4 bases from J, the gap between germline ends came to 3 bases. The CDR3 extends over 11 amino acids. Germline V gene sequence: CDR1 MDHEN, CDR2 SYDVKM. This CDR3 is CASSFRETQYF. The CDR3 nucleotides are TGTGCCAGCAGTTTCAGAGAGACCCAGTACTTC.

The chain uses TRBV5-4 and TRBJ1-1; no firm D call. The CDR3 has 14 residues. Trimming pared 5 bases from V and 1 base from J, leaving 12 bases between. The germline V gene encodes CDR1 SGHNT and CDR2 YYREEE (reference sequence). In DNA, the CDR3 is TGTGCCAGCAGACGGACGGAGTCGAACACTGAAGCTTTCTTT. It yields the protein CASRRTESNTEAFF.

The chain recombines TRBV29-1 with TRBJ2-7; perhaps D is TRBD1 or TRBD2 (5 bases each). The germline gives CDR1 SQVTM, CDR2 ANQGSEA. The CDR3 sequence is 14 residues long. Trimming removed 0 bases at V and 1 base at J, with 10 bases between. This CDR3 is CSVEDPRGSYEQYF. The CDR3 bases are TGCAGCGTTGAAGATCCGAGGGGTTCCTACGAGCAGTACTTC.

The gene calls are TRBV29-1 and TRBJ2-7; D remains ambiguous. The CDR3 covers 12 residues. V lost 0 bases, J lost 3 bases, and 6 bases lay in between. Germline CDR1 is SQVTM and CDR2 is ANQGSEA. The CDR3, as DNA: TGCAGCGTTGAAGATAGGGTCTACGAGCAGTACTTC. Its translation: CSVEDRVYEQYF.

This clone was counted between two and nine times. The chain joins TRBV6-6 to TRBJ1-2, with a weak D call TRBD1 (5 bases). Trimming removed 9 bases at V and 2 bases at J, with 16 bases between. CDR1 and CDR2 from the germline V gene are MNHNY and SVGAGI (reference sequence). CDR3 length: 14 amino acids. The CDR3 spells CASSVVGGNYGYTF. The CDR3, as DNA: TGTGCCAGTTCCGTGGTCGGGGGAAACTATGGCTACACCTTC.

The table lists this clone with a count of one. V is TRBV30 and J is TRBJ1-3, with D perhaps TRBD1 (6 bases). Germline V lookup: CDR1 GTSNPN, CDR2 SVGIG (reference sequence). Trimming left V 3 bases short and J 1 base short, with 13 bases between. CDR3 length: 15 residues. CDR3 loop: CAWRSPDSSGNTIYF. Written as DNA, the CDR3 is TGTGCCTGGAGGTCCCCGGACAGTTCTGGAAACACCATATATTTT.

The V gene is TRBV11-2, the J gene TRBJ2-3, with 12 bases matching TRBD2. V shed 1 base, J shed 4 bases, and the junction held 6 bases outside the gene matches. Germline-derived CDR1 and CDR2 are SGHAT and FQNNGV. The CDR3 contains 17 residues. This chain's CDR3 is CASSLAGLAGIADTQYF. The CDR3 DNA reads TGTGCCAGCAGCTTAGCCGGACTAGCGGGAATCGCAGATACGCAGTATTTT.

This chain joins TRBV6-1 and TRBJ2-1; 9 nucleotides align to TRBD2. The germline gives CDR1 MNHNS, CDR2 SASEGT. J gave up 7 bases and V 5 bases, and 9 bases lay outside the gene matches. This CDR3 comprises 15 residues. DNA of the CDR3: TGTGCCAGCAGTTCCTTGGCGGGAGGGAGAAATGAGCAGTTCTTC. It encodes CASSSLAGGRNEQFF.

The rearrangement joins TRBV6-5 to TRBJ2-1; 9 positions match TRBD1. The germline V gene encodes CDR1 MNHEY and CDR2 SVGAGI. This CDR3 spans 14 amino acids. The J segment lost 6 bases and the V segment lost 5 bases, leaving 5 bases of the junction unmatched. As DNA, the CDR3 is TGTGCCAGCAGTCTAAGGACAGGGGTCAATGAGCAGTTCTTC. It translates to CASSLRTGVNEQFF.

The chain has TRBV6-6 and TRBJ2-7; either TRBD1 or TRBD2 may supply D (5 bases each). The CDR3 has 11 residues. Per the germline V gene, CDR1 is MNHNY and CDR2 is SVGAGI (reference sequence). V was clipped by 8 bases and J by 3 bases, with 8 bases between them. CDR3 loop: CASGTFYEQYF. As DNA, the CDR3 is TGTGCCAGCGGGACCTTCTACGAGCAGTACTTC.

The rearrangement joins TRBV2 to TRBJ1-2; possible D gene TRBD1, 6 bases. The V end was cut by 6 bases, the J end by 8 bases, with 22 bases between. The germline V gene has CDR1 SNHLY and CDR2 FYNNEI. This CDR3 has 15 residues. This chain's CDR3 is CASRVVQGMIGGYTF. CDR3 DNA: TGTGCCAGCAGGGTTGTACAGGGTATGATAGGCGGCTACACCTTC.

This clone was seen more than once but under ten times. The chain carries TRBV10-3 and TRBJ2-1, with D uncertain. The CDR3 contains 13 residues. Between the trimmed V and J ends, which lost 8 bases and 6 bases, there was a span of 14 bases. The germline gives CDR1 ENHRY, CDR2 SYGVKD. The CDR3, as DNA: TGTGCCATCCTGGGATCTTGGGGCAATGAGCAGTTCTTC. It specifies CAILGSWGNEQFF.

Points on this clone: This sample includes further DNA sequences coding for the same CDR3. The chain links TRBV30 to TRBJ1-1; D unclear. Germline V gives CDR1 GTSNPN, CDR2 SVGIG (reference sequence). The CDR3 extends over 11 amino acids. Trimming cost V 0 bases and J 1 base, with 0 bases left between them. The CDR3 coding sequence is TGTGCCTGGAGTGTGAACACTGAAGCTTTCTTT. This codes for CAWSVNTEAFF.

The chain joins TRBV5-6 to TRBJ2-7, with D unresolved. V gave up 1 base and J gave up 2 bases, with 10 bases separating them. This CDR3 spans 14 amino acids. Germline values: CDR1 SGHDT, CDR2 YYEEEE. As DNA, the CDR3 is TGTGCCAGCAGCTTGAAACTTCCCCCCTACGAGCAGTACTTC. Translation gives CASSLKLPPYEQYF.

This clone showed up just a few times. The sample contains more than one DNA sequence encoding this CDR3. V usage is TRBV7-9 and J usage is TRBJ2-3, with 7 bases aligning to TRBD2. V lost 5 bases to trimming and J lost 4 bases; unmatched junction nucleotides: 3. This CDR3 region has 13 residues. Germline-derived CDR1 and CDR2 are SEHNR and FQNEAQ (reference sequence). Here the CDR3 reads CASSPGLADTQYF. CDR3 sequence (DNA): TGTGCCAGCAGCCCCGGACTAGCAGATACGCAGTATTTT. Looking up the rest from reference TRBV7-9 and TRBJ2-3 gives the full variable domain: DTGVSQNPRHKITKRGQNVTFRCDPISEHNRLYWYRQTLGQGPEFLTYFQNEAQLEKSRLLSDRFSAERPKGSFSTLEIQRTEQGDSAMYLCASSPGLADTQYFGPGTRLTVL.

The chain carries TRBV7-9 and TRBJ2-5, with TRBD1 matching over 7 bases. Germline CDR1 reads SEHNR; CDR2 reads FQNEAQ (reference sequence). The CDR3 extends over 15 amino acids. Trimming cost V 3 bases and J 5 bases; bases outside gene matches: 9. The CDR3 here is CASSFSTGSRETQYF. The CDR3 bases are TGTGCCAGCAGCTTTTCGACAGGGAGCAGGGAGACCCAGTACTTC.

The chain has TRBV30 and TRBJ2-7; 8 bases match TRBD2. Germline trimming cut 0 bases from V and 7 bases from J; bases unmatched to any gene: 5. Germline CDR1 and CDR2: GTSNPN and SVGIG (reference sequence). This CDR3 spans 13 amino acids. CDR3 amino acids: CAWSVRGGREQYF. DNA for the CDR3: TGTGCCTGGAGTGTACGGGGGGGCCGGGAGCAGTACTTC.

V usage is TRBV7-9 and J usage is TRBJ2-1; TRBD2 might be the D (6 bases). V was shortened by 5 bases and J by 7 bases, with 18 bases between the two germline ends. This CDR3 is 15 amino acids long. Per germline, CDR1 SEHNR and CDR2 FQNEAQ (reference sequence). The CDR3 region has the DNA TGTGCCAGCAGCCCCCAGCGGGTCCGGGGGAATGAGCAGTTCTTC. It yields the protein CASSPQRVRGNEQFF.

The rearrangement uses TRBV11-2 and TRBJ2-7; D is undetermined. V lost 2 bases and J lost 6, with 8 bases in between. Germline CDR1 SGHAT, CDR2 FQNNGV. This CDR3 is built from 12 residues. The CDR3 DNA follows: TGTGCCAGCAGCTTAAGGGCTTTCGAGCAGTACTTC. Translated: CASSLRAFEQYF.